This record looks at one T cell receptor beta chain sequence and its context. Per the original data handling: The assay estimated nucleated cells by amplifying reference gene primers. Sequencing was performed with immunoSEQ multiplex PCR; in TCRdb, only in-frame clones are kept and a portion is missing. That table supplies the V and J calls and clone size; D and trimming were determined from the DNA. This table holds 150,000 to 200,000 clones, roughly 81% found once. Patients from Seattle were sampled longitudinally, starting during active infection. This sample was taken from a study of blood T cell repertoires in COVID-19. Turning to the study itself: COVID-19 samples collected from the United States, Italy and Spain covered acute and convalescent phases. Sample material is recorded as cDNA or gDNA derived from T cells, B-cell-depleted T cells, or PBMCs.

Between the trimmed V and J ends, which lost 2 bases and 4 bases, there was a span of 8 bases. From germline, CDR1 is LNHNV and CDR2 YYDKDF (reference sequence). The CDR3 consists of 14 residues. The chain has TRBV15 and TRBJ2-2, with D hard to call. The source is a woman of 80 years or more with COVID-19, enrolled during active disease. The sample was peripheral blood. The CDR3: CATSRHLGTGELFF. The CDR3 DNA sequence: TGTGCCACCAGCAGACACCTAGGCACCGGGGAGCTGTTTTTT.